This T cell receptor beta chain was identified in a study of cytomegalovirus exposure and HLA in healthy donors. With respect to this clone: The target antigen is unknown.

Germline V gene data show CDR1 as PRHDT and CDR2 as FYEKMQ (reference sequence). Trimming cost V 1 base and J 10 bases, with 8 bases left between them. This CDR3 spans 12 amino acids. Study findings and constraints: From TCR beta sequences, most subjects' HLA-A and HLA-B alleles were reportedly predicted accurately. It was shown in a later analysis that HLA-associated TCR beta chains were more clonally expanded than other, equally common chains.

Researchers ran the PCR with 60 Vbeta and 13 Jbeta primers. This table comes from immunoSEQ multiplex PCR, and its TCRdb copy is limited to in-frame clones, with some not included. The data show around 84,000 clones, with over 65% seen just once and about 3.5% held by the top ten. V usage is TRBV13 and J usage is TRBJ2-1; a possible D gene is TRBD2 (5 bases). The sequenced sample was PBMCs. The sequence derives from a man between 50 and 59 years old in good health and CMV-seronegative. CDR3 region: CASSLAPGEQFF. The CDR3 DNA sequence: TGTGCCAGCAGCTTAGCCCCGGGAGAGCAGTTCTTC.